Listed here are 6 T cell receptor beta chains from one sample, sequenced in a study of CD8 T cells in Susac syndrome. cDNA came from 0.5 to 1 ug RNA primed by random hexamers. TCRdb re-called the immunoSEQ multiplex PCR reads with MiXCR, one entry per CDR3 protein. The data show approximately 160,000 distinct CDR3 sequences, with approximately 95% seen just once and around 0.12% held by the top ten. The specimen was CD4+ T cells from PBMCs. Receptors were obtained from a human donor with Susac syndrome.

The CDR3 nucleotides are TGTGCCACCAGCAGAGGAGGAGCAGGGGGCATTGAGGGCTACACCTTC. Amino acids: CATSRGGAGGIEGYTF. The chain carries TRBV15 and TRBJ1-2, with 8 bases lining up with TRBD1. This CDR3 comprises 16 residues. V dropped 1 base and J dropped 8; count of bases not matched to a gene: 12. Germline loops: CDR1 LNHNV, CDR2 YYDKDF (reference sequence).

The rearrangement joins TRBV29-1 to TRBJ2-5; D not resolved. Trimming cost V 2 bases and J 2 bases, with 9 bases left between them. This CDR3 is built from 13 residues. The germline V gene has CDR1 SQVTM and CDR2 ANQGSEA. CDR3 loop: CSVEPGSQETQYF. CDR3 DNA: TGCAGCGTTGAACCGGGCTCTCAAGAGACCCAGTACTTC.

This clonotype showed up just once. This rearrangement joins TRBV5-1 to TRBJ2-1; D unclear. The CDR3 consists of 14 residues. Germline V gene sequence: CDR1 SGHRS, CDR2 YFSETQ. Trimming removed 5 bases at V and 2 bases at J, with 11 bases between. In DNA form, the CDR3 reads TGCGCCAGCAGAGTCTCACCCCCCTACAATGAGCAGTTCTTC. Translation gives CASRVSPPYNEQFF.

This clonotype showed up just once. The chain uses TRBV6-2 or TRBV6-3 and TRBJ1-1, with 8 nucleotides matching TRBD1. The V segment lost 2 bases and the J segment 1 base; nucleotides outside the gene matches: 3. This CDR3 region has 15 residues. Germline-derived CDR1 and CDR2 are MNHEY and SVGEGT. The CDR3: CASSYVGQGNTEAFF. In DNA, the CDR3 is TGTGCCAGCAGTTACGTTGGACAGGGGAACACTGAAGCTTTCTTT.

The chain links TRBV6-4 to TRBJ2-1; no clear D. Germline lookup yields CDR1 MRHNA and CDR2 SNTAGT. The CDR3 length is 14 residues. The germline V and J ends were trimmed by 0 bases and 10 bases, with 13 bases remaining between them. The CDR3 loop is CASSDSAIPAEQFF. The CDR3 DNA reads as TGTGCCAGCAGTGACTCGGCCATCCCGGCAGAGCAGTTCTTC.

This chain links TRBV24-1 with TRBJ2-3; D is unclear. The CDR3 runs 13 residues. The V end was cut by 9 bases, the J end by 6 bases, with 15 bases between. The germline CDR1 and CDR2 sequences are KGHDR and SFDVKD. CDR3 DNA: TGTGCCACCGGCGCTAGTGAGAGGGATACGCAGTATTTT. This gives the protein CATGASERDTQYF.